This T cell receptor (beta chain) was documented in a study of T cells in Graves' hyperthyroidism and ophthalmopathy. Regarding this clonotype: The junction differs from germline at one of its ends, possibly a read error.

The CDR3 contains 18 residues. Germline assignment: CDR1 WNHNN and CDR2 SYGVQD (reference sequence). Template material for amplifying TCR beta CDR3 regions consisted of RNA transcripts. HTBI primers drove first-round RT-PCR of the TCR CDR3. TCRdb reanalysed the multiplex PCR reads using MiXCR and keeps one entry per CDR3 protein. Among roughly 57,000 distinct CDR3 sequences listed, approximately 57% were seen once. This chain connects TRBV10-1 to TRBJ2-3, with TRBD2 matching 7 bases. The receptor was isolated from a woman aged 60-75 years with Graves' ophthalmopathy. Source material: blood. CDR3: CASSQRGGGTYSTDMQYF. CDR3 in DNA: TGTGCCAGCAGCCAGAGGGGCGGGGGAACCTATAGCACAGATATGCAGTATTTT.